This is a list of T cell receptor beta chains from one sample in a study of blood T cell repertoires in COVID-19. Here immunoSEQ multiplex PCR was the method, and the copy in TCRdb shows in-frame clones only, minus some. The sample has about 74,000 clones; 84% are singletons. Sequenced: peripheral blood. These receptors were obtained from a human donor in a cohort sampled during active COVID-19. The CDR3 runs from the conserved cysteine through the conserved F or W. A D gene is named only where the DNA matches it firmly. Expanded clones are given a class, and other clones once, few, many or no size at all.

TRBD1,NA,TRBJ1-2,TRBV12-3/TRBV12-4,TGTGCCAGCAGTTTAGCCAGGGGGTACGGCTACACCTTC,CASSLARGYGYTF
TRBD2,NA,TRBJ2-3,TRBV7-8,TGTGCCAGCAGCTTAGTCTCTGGGCTAGCGGGGGGTTATACGCAGTATTTT,CASSLVSGLAGGYTQYF
NA,few,TRBJ1-1,TRBV5-8,TGTGCCAGCAGCTTGGACAGCCCTAAAGCTTTCTTT,CASSLDSPKAFF
NA,NA,TRBJ1-5,TRBV18,TGTGCCAGCTCATCTGACATCGATCAGCCCCAGCATTTT,CASSSDIDQPQHF
NA,medium-sized,TRBJ1-1,TRBV19,TGTGCCAGTAGTACCACGACACTCACTGAAGCTTTCTTT,CASSTTTLTEAFF
TRBD1,NA,TRBJ1-5,TRBV15,TGTGCCACCAGCAGAGATCCACAGGGGGGCCAGCCCCAGCATTTT,CATSRDPQGGQPQHF
TRBD1,NA,TRBJ1-2,TRBV13,TGTGCCAGCAGCTTAGGATCAACAGGGGCACACTATGGCTACACCTTC,CASSLGSTGAHYGYTF
NA,NA,TRBJ2-3,TRBV19,TGTGCCAGTAGTTGGCAGGGGCCCACAGATACGCAGTATTTT,CASSWQGPTDTQYF
TRBD1,NA,TRBJ1-5,TRBV7-2,TGTGCCAGCAGCTGGGGACAGGGTAACCAGCCCCAGCATTTT,CASSWGQGNQPQHF
NA,NA,TRBJ1-2,TRBV28,TGTGCCAGCAGTTCAGCAACCACAGGGAGGGGAGGCTACACCTTC,CASSSATTGRGGYTF
TRBD1,NA,TRBJ1-5,TRBV4-2,TGTGCCAGCAGCCAAGGACGTGGGACAGGGATTGGGGGCAATCAGCCCCAGCATTTT,CASSQGRGTGIGGNQPQHF
TRBD2,NA,TRBJ2-3,TRBV24-1,TGTGCCACCAGTGATTGGTCGACTAGCGGGGGGGAAGATACGCAGTATTTT,CATSDWSTSGGEDTQYF
TRBD1,NA,TRBJ2-3,TRBV7-6,TGTGCCAGCAGCTTAGTGGGACAGGGGATTCTTAATACGCAGTATTTT,CASSLVGQGILNTQYF
TRBD1,NA,TRBJ1-3,TRBV9,TGTGCCAGCAGCGTAGCTCCCGGGACAGGGGGAAACACCATATATTTT,CASSVAPGTGGNTIYF
TRBD2,NA,TRBJ2-5,TRBV5-6,TGTGCCAGCAGCTTGGGACTAGCGGGATCTCAGAGGGAGACCCAGTACTTC,CASSLGLAGSQRETQYF
NA,once,TRBJ2-7,TRBV6-5,TGTGCCAGCAGTTACTCGACGGGTTTTCTCTACGAGCAGTACTTC,CASSYSTGFLYEQYF